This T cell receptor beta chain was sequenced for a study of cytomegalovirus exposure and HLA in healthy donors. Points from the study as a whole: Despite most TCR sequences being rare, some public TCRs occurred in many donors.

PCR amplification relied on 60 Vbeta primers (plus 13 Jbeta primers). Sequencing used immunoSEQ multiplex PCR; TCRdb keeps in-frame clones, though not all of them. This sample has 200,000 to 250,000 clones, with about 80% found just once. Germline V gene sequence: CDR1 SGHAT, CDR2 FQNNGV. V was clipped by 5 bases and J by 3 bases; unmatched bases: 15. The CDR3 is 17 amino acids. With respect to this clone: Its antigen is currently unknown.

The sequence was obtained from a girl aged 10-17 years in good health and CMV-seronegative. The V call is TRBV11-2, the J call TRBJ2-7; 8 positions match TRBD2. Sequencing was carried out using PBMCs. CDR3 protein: CASSRTRGRITVYEQYF. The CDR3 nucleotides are TGTGCCAGCAGCCGAACGCGCGGGAGGATAACAGTCTACGAGCAGTACTTC.